Described below is a single TCR beta chain sequence and its context. The sample belongs to a study of blood T cells in healthy people across ages. CDR3 length: 14 residues. The germline CDR1 and CDR2 sequences are LGHDT and YNNKEL (reference sequence). V gave up 3 bases and J gave up 10 bases; unmatched junction bases: 9. Every donor contributed 8 to 10 milliliters of peripheral blood by blood draw. A sample-barcoded 5' primer and a J-beta primer mix were used in a second PCR of about 7 to 12 cycles. TCRdb re-analysed the 5' RACE reads in MiXCR, keeping a single row per CDR3 protein. The table has some 1.5 million distinct CDR3 sequences, about 45% seen once.

The sample was blood. The source is a woman aged 18-29 years in good health. This chain joins TRBV3-1 and TRBJ1-5; 7 bases fit TRBD1. The CDR3 loop is CASSQSGGVGPQHF. CDR3 DNA sequence: TGTGCCAGCAGCCAGTCAGGGGGGGTCGGACCCCAGCATTTT.